The source of this TCR beta chain is a study of blood T cell repertoires in COVID-19. Study as a whole: T cells, B-cell-depleted T cells, or PBMCs supplied cDNA or gDNA.

Per the original methods: Reference gene primers were amplified, and this amplification served to estimate nucleated cell counts. The protocol was immunoSEQ multiplex PCR, while the TCRdb copy is restricted to in-frame clones and leaves out a portion. The DNA gave D and trimming, while V, J and clone size come from that table. The repertoire holds around 110,000 clones, with approximately 90% as singletons. Per germline, CDR1 SGHTA and CDR2 FQGNSA. CDR3 length: 15 amino acids. V was cut by 0 bases and J by 3 bases, with 9 bases left in between. The receptor was isolated from a man in his forties with acute or convalescent COVID-19. The V and J genes are TRBV7-2 and TRBJ2-1; D ambiguous. Sequences were obtained from peripheral blood. The CDR3 DNA is TGTGCCAGCAGCTTAGCGCGTACAGTCTACAATGAGCAGTTCTTC. Translating it yields CASSLARTVYNEQFF.